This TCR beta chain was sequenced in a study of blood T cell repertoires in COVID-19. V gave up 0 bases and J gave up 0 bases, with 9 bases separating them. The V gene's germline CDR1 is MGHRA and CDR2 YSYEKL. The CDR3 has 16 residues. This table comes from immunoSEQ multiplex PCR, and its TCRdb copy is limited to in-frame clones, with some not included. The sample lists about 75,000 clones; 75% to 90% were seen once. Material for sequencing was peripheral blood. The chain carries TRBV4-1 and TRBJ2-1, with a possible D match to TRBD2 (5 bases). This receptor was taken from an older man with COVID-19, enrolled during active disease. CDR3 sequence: CASSQDSVSSYNEQFF. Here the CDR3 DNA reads TGCGCCAGCAGCCAAGATAGCGTGAGCTCCTACAATGAGCAGTTCTTC.